The 12 T cell receptor beta chains below all came from one sample that was sequenced in a study of Ad26.COV2.S vaccination and SARS-CoV-2 variants. Generated by immunoSEQ multiplex PCR, the TCRdb table keeps only in-frame clones and is missing some. The sample lists about 330,000 clones, almost 90% seen once, with 5% to 6.5% in the top ten. As to treatment: 19 received Ad26.COV2.S at low or high dose, single or two shots; roughly five received placebo; per-sample allocation not given. Sampling took place 63 days after the first vaccine or placebo injection. The sequences come from peripheral blood, collected in a trial of Ad26.COV2.S vaccine versus placebo. Receptor source: a person between 18 and 60 years old who received the Ad26.COV2.S COVID-19 vaccine or a placebo.

J is TRBJ2-1 and V is TRBV2; D is unclear. The CDR3 is 15 residues long. V shed 4 bases and J shed 8 bases, with 18 bases lying between them. CDR1 and CDR2 from the germline V gene are SNHLY and FYNNEI. The CDR3 DNA reads as TGTGCCAGCAGTGTTTCTTGGGTGAGGATCGATGAGCAGTTCTTC. It translates to CASSVSWVRIDEQFF.

The genes are TRBV24-1 and TRBJ2-1, with 16 bases aligning to TRBD2. The V gene end was trimmed by 4 bases and the J gene end by 7 bases; junction bases not matched to a gene: 6. Germline assignment: CDR1 KGHDR and CDR2 SFDVKD. This CDR3 has 17 residues. The CDR3 sequence: CATSEGTSGRAGNEQFF. CDR3 sequence (DNA): TGTGCCACCAGTGAGGGGACTAGCGGGAGGGCGGGTAATGAGCAGTTCTTC.

The chain combines TRBV7-6 with TRBJ1-2; 8 nucleotides line up with TRBD1. V shed 4 bases and J 7 bases; nucleotides not matched to a gene: 8. Germline CDR1 SGHVS, CDR2 FNYEAQ. The CDR3 consists of 14 residues. The CDR3 bases are TGTGCCAGCAGCTCCTCGGACAGGGAAGGTGGCTACACCTTC. Residues: CASSSSDREGGYTF. The whole variable domain, remainder taken from reference TRBV7-6 and TRBJ1-2, is GAGVSQSPRYKVTKRGQDVALRCDPISGHVSLYWYRQALGQGPEFLTYFNYEAQQDKSGLPNDRFSAERPEGSISTLTIQRTEQRDSAMYRCASSSSDREGGYTFGSGTRLTVV.

J is TRBJ1-1 and V is TRBV5-4, with a weak D call TRBD1 (6 bases). Germline V gene lookup returns CDR1 SGHNT and CDR2 YYREEE (reference sequence). Trimming stripped 4 bases from V and 9 bases from J, with 13 bases between. The CDR3 covers 12 residues. CDR3 region: CASSGRDTKAFF. The CDR3 DNA follows: TGTGCCAGCAGCGGGCGGGACACGAAAGCTTTCTTT.

This chain links TRBV7-6 with TRBJ2-1; TRBD1 matches 7 bases. The V gene's germline CDR1 is SGHVS and CDR2 FNYEAQ. V gave up 4 bases and J gave up 12 bases; unmatched junction bases: 9. The CDR3 spans 13 residues. CDR3 residues: CASSYQKGQTQFF. In nucleotides, the CDR3 is TGTGCCAGCAGCTATCAGAAGGGACAGACGCAGTTCTTC.

The DNA of the CDR3 is TGTGCCAGCAGTAGGGACAGGGGGCTTGTCGATCAGCCCCAGCATTTT. Amino acids: CASSRDRGLVDQPQHF. The J gene is TRBJ1-5, the V gene TRBV7-2; 12 bases line up with TRBD1. With V trimmed by 6 bases and J by 5 bases, 8 bases remained unmatched. The CDR3 contains 16 residues. Germline assignment: CDR1 SGHTA and CDR2 FQGNSA.

The rearrangement uses TRBV2 and TRBJ1-1, with TRBD1 matching 9 bases. Germline lookup yields CDR1 SNHLY and CDR2 FYNNEI. CDR3 length: 13 amino acids. J was trimmed by 6 bases and V by 8 bases; bases with no gene match: 7. CDR3 nucleotides: TGTGCCAGCCGGGGACAGGGTGTCGCTGAAGCTTTCTTT. As protein: CASRGQGVAEAFF.

This clone was observed a single time. The chain carries TRBV27 and TRBJ1-2; 9 bases are a match to TRBD1. This CDR3 is built from 14 residues. Germline loops: CDR1 MNHEY, CDR2 SMNVEV (reference sequence). The ends lost 5 bases at V and 6 bases at J; junction bases unmatched: 7. This CDR3 reads CASSPGTGRDGYTF. The CDR3 DNA reads as TGTGCCAGCAGTCCAGGGACAGGGCGCGATGGCTACACCTTC.

The genes are TRBV19 and TRBJ2-3, with D perhaps assigned TRBD1 or TRBD2 (6 bases each). V was shortened by 10 bases and J by 1 base, with 21 bases between the two germline ends. Germline loops: CDR1 LNHDA, CDR2 SQIVND (reference sequence). The CDR3 loop spans 16 amino acids. The CDR3 region is CATSLGGGLGTDTQYF. DNA for the CDR3: TGTGCCACCTCCCTTGGAGGGGGGCTCGGCACAGATACGCAGTATTTT.

The rearrangement links TRBV6-5 to TRBJ1-1, with 8 bases that match TRBD1. Germline CDR1 reads MNHEY; CDR2 reads SVGAGI. The CDR3 is 14 residues long. V was pared by 4 bases and J by 5 bases, with 6 bases of the junction left unmatched. The CDR3 nucleotides are TGTGCCAGCAGTTCATTGACAGGGGTAACTGAAGCTTTCTTT. Residues: CASSSLTGVTEAFF.

V usage is TRBV19 and J usage is TRBJ1-2, with D maybe TRBD1 (5 bases). Germline V gene data show CDR1 as LNHDA and CDR2 as SQIVND (reference sequence). Trimming stripped 5 bases from V and 4 bases from J, with 11 bases between. There are 13 residues in the CDR3. The CDR3 region has the DNA TGTGCCAGTAGTCTGGGGGAGAGCTATGGCTACACCTTC. The encoded protein is CASSLGESYGYTF.

J is TRBJ2-5 and V is TRBV18; 7 bases agree with TRBD2. Trimming took 6 bases from V and 5 from J; bases not matched to a gene: 12. The CDR3 loop spans 15 amino acids. Germline loops: CDR1 KGHSH, CDR2 LQKENI. As DNA, the CDR3 is TGTGCCAGCTCCCGGGGGGACCCCTTCTTGGAGACCCAGTACTTC. Translated: CASSRGDPFLETQYF.